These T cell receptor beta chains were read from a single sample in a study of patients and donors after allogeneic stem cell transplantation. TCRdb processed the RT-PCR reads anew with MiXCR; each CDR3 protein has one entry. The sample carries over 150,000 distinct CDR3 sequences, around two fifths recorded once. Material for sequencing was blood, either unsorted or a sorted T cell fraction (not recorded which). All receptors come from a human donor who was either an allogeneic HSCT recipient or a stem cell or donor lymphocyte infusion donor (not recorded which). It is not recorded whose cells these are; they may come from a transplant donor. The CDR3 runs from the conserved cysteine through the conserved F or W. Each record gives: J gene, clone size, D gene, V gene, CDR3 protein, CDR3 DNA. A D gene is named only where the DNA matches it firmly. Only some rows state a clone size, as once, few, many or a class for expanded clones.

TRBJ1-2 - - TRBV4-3 CASSQDPQDQSYTF TGCGCCAGCAGCCAAGACCCACAGGATCAGAGCTACACCTTC
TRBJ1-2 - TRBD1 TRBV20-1 CSAHTETGYYGYTF TGCAGTGCTCATACAGAGACAGGGTACTATGGCTACACCTTC
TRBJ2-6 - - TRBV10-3 CAISGSGANVLTF TGTGCCATCAGTGGGTCTGGGGCCAACGTCCTGACTTTC
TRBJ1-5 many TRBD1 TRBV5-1 CASSLEGQGAQPQHF TGCGCCAGCAGCTTGGAAGGACAGGGTGCTCAGCCCCAGCATTTT
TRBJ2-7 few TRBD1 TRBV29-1 CSVAFGTVSYEQYF TGCAGCGTCGCCTTTGGGACAGTCTCCTACGAGCAGTACTTC
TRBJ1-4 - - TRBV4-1 CASGGSNEKLFF TGCGCCAGCGGGGGTTCCAATGAAAAACTGTTTTTT
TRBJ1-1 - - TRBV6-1 CASTLASTAFF TGTGCCAGCACCCTGGCCTCCACAGCTTTCTTT
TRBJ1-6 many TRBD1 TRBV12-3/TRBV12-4 CASSPGQGVRSPLHF TGTGCCAGCAGTCCCGGACAGGGGGTTCGATCACCCCTCCACTTT
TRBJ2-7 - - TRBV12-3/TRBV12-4 CASSLSSVPSYEQYF TGTGCCAGCAGTTTATCATCCGTCCCTTCCTACGAGCAGTACTTC
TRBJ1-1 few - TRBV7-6 CASSTDRNTEAFF TGTGCCAGCAGCACCGACAGAAACACTGAAGCTTTCTTT
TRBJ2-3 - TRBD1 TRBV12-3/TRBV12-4 CASSSWDRYTDTQYF TGTGCCAGCAGTTCATGGGACAGGTACACAGATACGCAGTATTTT
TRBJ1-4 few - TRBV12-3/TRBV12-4 CASSSLTDNEKLFF TGTGCCAGCAGTTCTCTCACAGATAATGAAAAACTGTTTTTT
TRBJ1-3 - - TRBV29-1 CSVETSGRSSTIYF TGCAGCGTTGAGACATCTGGGCGGAGTTCCACCATATATTTT
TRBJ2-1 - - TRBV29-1 CSVKRGSYNEQFF TGCAGCGTTAAGAGAGGGTCCTACAATGAGCAGTTCTTC
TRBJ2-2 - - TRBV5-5 CAAGTMNTGELFF TGTGCCGCGGGGACCATGAACACCGGGGAGCTGTTTTTT
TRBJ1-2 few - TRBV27 CASSLSWQGNYGYTF TGTGCCAGCAGTTTATCGTGGCAGGGCAACTATGGCTACACCTTC
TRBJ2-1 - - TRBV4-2 CASSQDLAANEQFF TGTGCCAGCAGCCAAGATCTAGCAGCCAATGAGCAGTTCTTC
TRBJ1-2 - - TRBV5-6 CASNHRDSYSYTF TGTGCCAGCAATCACAGGGATAGCTATAGCTACACCTTC
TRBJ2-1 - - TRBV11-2 CASRRSLGMGNEQFF TGTGCCAGCAGACGCTCCCTCGGGATGGGCAATGAGCAGTTCTTC
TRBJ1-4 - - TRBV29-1 CSVVGPTNEKLFF TGCAGCGTTGTGGGACCAACTAATGAAAAACTGTTTTTT
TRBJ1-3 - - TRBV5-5 CASSFFSETISGNTIYF TGTGCCAGCAGCTTTTTCTCGGAGACTATCTCTGGAAACACCATATATTTT
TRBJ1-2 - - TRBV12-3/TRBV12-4 CASSSDYGYTF TGTGCCAGCAGTTCGGACTATGGCTACACCTTC
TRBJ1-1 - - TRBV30 CAWSDPGGGQINRPEAFF TGTGCCTGGAGTGATCCCGGGGGGGGACAAATCAACCGCCCTGAAGCTTTCTTT
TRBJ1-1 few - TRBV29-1 CSVGRAGDGLNTEAFF TGCAGCGTTGGGAGGGCAGGGGATGGTCTGAACACTGAAGCTTTCTTT
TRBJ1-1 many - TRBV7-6 CASSPDLNTEAFF TGTGCCAGCAGCCCCGACCTAAACACTGAAGCTTTCTTT
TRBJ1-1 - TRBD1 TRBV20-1 CSAHRGTEAFF TGCAGTGCTCACAGGGGCACTGAAGCTTTCTTT
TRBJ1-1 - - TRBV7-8 CASSLGYATENTEAFF TGTGCCAGCAGCTTAGGGTACGCGACAGAGAACACTGAAGCTTTCTTT
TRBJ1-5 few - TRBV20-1 CSARTVLNQPQHF TGCAGTGCTCGGACAGTCCTAAATCAGCCCCAGCATTTT
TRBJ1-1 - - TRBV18 CASSPLQPGPRDEAFF TGTGCCAGCTCACCCTTACAACCAGGGCCGAGGGACGAGGCTTTCTTT
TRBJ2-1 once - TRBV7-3 CASSLISPPAGSDKFF TGTGCCAGCAGCTTAATATCCCCGCCTGCAGGTAGCGATAAGTTCTTC
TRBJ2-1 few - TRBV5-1 CASSYAAEGYNEQFF TGCGCCAGCAGTTACGCCGCAGAGGGGTACAATGAGCAGTTCTTC
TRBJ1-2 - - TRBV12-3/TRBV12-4 CASSLIPQSYGYTF TGTGCCAGCAGCCTTATCCCCCAGAGCTATGGCTACACCTTC
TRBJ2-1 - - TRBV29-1 CSVDRTDYNEQFF TGCAGCGTTGACAGGACAGATTACAATGAGCAGTTCTTC
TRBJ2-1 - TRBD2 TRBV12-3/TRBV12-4 CASSLGGRTDNEQFF TGTGCCAGCAGTTTGGGGGGGAGGACTGACAATGAGCAGTTCTTC
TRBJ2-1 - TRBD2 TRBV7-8 CASSPLAGGFNEQFF TGTGCCAGCAGCCCGCTAGCGGGAGGGTTCAATGAGCAGTTCTTC